This T cell receptor (beta chain) was profiled in a study of T cells after yellow fever vaccination. TCRdb reprocessed the 5' RACE reads with MiXCR, giving one entry per CDR3 protein. The sample shows some 600,000 distinct CDR3 sequences, around 16% of them seen only once. V lost 5 bases and J lost 2; bases outside the gene matches: 11. The CDR3 is 16 amino acids. The sample holds a few counts of this clonotype. The chain recombines TRBV12-3 or TRBV12-4 with TRBJ2-5; 7 bases match TRBD1. Specimen: PBMCs, collected more than 4 days after the first yellow fever vaccination. The sequence was collected from a man aged 18-30 years who received the YFV17D yellow fever vaccine. The CDR3 nucleotides read TGTGCCAGCAGTCCCAGCAGGGGGATTGGGCAAGAGACCCAGTACTTC. Protein sequence: CASSPSRGIGQETQYF.